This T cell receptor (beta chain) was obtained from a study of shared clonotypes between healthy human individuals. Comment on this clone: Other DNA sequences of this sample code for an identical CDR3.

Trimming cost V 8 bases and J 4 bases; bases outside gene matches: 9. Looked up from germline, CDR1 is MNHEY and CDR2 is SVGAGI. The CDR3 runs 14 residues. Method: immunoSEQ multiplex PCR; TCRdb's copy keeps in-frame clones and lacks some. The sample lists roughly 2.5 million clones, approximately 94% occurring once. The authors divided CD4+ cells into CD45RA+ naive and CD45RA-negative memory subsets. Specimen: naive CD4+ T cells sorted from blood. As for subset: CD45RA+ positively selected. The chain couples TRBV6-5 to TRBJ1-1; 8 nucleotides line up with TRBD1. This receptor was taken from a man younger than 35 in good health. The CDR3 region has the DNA TGTGCCAGCCGACCAGGACAGGGCGGCACTGAAGCTTTCTTT. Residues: CASRPGQGGTEAFF.